This T cell receptor (beta chain) derives from a study of T cells in Graves' hyperthyroidism and ophthalmopathy (dated by TCRdb to 2018 to 2020). For context, the study as a whole: Peripheral blood was collected at initial diagnosis, before any treatment. TCR V-J signatures able to tell the groups apart were searched for in a discovery cohort of approximately 95 patients, of whom around 42 had Graves' ophthalmopathy and more than 55 had stable Graves' hyperthyroidism. An independent validation cohort of 18 to 20 hyperthyroidism patients and 17 patients who later progressed to ophthalmopathy tested prospective prediction of ophthalmopathy. The 100 or so discovery patients were randomly split 7:3 into training and test sets. In more than 5 Graves' hyperthyroidism patients, the study also compared T-cell repertoires from thyroid tissue with T-cell repertoires from blood. After blood sampling, hyperthyroidism patients were treated with methimazole at a starting dose of 30 mg daily, and ophthalmopathy patients were treated with high-dose intravenous methylprednisolone. According to the paper, TCR Vbeta CDR3 sequencing was carried out on some 140 peripheral blood samples, which came from fewer than 50 ophthalmopathy, about 75 hyperthyroidism and about 17 progressor patients. Paper-wide results and their limitations: Most expanded thyroid clonotypes (frequency above 0.001) were also detected in blood, a finding suggesting that blood repertoires may reflect thyroid immune responses. In validation, progression to ophthalmopathy was predicted by the model with around 71% sensitivity and 72.22% specificity, a median of 6.5 months before onset. Sample size was not statistically predetermined, and blinding of investigators to group allocation was not performed. Ophthalmopathy was separated from stable hyperthyroidism by a 13 V-J signature model, with 85% to 90% sensitivity and just over 81% specificity obtained in cross-validation and 80%/75% obtained in testing.

Amplification of TCR beta CDR3 regions was carried out from RNA transcripts. The TCR CDR3 was subjected to a first round of RT-PCR using the HTBI primer set and the Qiagen OneStep RT-PCR kit. Libraries were constructed in a second round of multiplex PCR, after which size selection and purification were performed. Paired-end sequencing of the libraries was performed with 100 bp reads on an Illumina HiSeq2000. The source study handled its data this way. SOAPnuke was used to process the raw data, with reads discarded if the reads contained adapters or uncalled bases, had a mean Phred below 15, or lacked an exact constant-primer or identifier match. COPE v1.2.5 was used to merge high-quality paired reads, and clonotypes were defined as unique nucleotide sequences. Clonotypes were aligned to IMGT TRBV, TRBD and TRBJ reference segments using MiTCR v1.1. Only V-J combinations with frequency above 0.0001, covering 99% to 99.2% of repertoires, were analysed. A TCS score was defined as the ratio of F50 (clonal expansion) to E x V (chaos), with BLOSUM62-based TCRdist applied between CDR3 peptides within each V-J. Welch's t-statistics and random forest reduced roughly 500 V-J features to under 15, which were used in a naive Bayes classifier (R e1071). TCRdb reran the public reads through fastp at Q25 and MiXCR, keeping productive beta chains. CDR3 protein sequences are deduplicated, and each keeps its most common genes and DNA. Clone size and V and J calls follow TCRdb, not the original study. In this sample the table shows about 290,000 distinct CDR3 sequences, 12% to 15% of which occur a single time. Of the sample, 7.9% falls within the top ten clones.

Stable Graves' hyperthyroidism was defined as the absence of progression to ophthalmopathy over 18 months of follow-up. The hyperthyroidism patients were between 18 and 65 years old and newly diagnosed, with a disease duration of less than 2 months. Any patient with an uncontrolled infection, another autoimmune disease, pregnancy or lactation was excluded. Diagnoses were based on clinical symptoms, serum thyroxine and TRAb, thyroid ultrasound and orbital computed tomography. Ficoll-Paque density gradient centrifugation was used to isolate PBMCs from 8 to 10 ml of fresh peripheral blood. Total RNA was extracted with Trizol reagent, and quality was checked on an Agilent 2100 Bioanalyzer. A word on this clonotype: The specificity of this receptor is unknown. No much larger clonotype is one base removed from it; base qualities were not supplied.

Measured from the cysteine to the phenylalanine, the CDR3 is 14 residues long. Just CDR3 DNA is preserved here, 42 bases in frame from base 1. Trimmed from V: 4 bases; trimmed from J: 7 bases; junction bases lacking a gene match: 3. CDR1 and CDR2, per the germline V gene, are MNHNS and SASEGT. The chain is assembled from TRBV6-1 and TRBJ2-1, and 11 junction bases match TRBD2. The receptor was derived from a woman between 40 and 55 years old with Graves' hyperthyroidism. Material for sequencing was blood. The CDR3 region reads CASSASGRWNEQFF. The DNA reads as follows: TGTGCCAGCAGTGCTAGCGGGAGGTGGAATGAGCAGTTCTTC.